The 24 T cell receptor beta chains given below trace back to one sample, sequenced in a study of blood T cell repertoires in COVID-19 (TCRdb year 2020). The method behind the library was the immunoSEQ multiplex PCR assay. TCRdb took this table from immuneACCESS and kept in-frame rearrangements with V and J called. Such tables lack part of the clones; where checked against another copy, unresolved V genes explain under half of the gap, and the rest is unexplained. The sample table holds tens of thousands of clones, of which approximately 79% were seen once. The ten largest clones add up to over 3.5% of the sample. The specimen sequenced was peripheral blood. These TCRs come from a man in his sixties or seventies with COVID-19, enrolled during active disease.

This clone appeared a single time. This could be a read error, since a much larger clone is one nucleotide away. The chain joins TRBV5-1 to TRBJ2-7, with 11 bases identical to TRBD1. V lost 3 bases to trimming and J lost 6 bases; unmatched junction nucleotides: 14. This CDR3 has 17 residues. CDR1 is SGHRS, CDR2 YFSETQ, per germline. CDR3 coding DNA: TGCGCCAGCAGCTCAGGGACAGGGGGGGGGAAGGGCTTCGAGCAGTACTTC. This gives the protein CASSSGTGGGKGFEQYF.

The chain couples TRBV4-1 to TRBJ1-2; TRBD1 agrees at 11 bases. Germline-derived CDR1 and CDR2 are MGHRA and YSYEKL. The CDR3 consists of 15 residues. Trimming removed 0 bases from V and 4 bases from J; junction bases left unmatched: 1. The CDR3 spells CASSQEDRGLYGYTF. The CDR3 bases are TGCGCCAGCAGCCAAGAGGACAGGGGGCTCTATGGCTACACCTTC.

The J gene is TRBJ2-7, the V gene TRBV15; D call uncertain. Deletions cut 1 base from V and 2 bases from J, with 6 bases between. From germline, CDR1 is LNHNV and CDR2 YYDKDF (reference sequence). The CDR3 totals 13 residues. The CDR3 reads CATSRGLTYEQYF. CDR3 sequence (DNA): TGTGCCACCAGCAGAGGGCTGACCTACGAGCAGTACTTC.

This clone was seen just once. The chain couples TRBV6-2 or TRBV6-3 to TRBJ2-1, with D possibly matching TRBD2 (6 bases). The ends were cut back, 4 bases at V and 1 base at J, with 11 bases in the middle. Germline lookup yields CDR1 MNHEY and CDR2 SVGEGT. There are 15 residues in the CDR3. CDR3 region: CASSLPGVSYNEQFF. The CDR3 coding sequence is TGTGCCAGCAGTTTACCGGGAGTGTCCTACAATGAGCAGTTCTTC.

This clone was recorded a few times. The chain has TRBV24-1 and TRBJ2-7; 9 bases fit TRBD1. There are 13 residues in the CDR3. Germline V lookup: CDR1 KGHDR, CDR2 SFDVKD. The V gene end was trimmed by 7 bases and the J gene end by 5 bases; junction bases not matched to a gene: 5. CDR3 coding DNA: TGTGCCACCAGGGGACAGGGTTCCAACGAGCAGTACTTC. Its translation: CATRGQGSNEQYF.

The rearrangement links TRBV5-4 to TRBJ2-7, with a weak D call TRBD1 (6 bases). CDR1 and CDR2 from the germline V gene are SGHNT and YYREEE (reference sequence). Trimming removed 5 bases from V and 5 bases from J, with 20 bases in between. This CDR3 is 15 amino acids long. CDR3 nucleotides: TGTGCCAGCAGTTCTGGACAGCCTAATTCCCACGAGCAGTACTTC. Its protein product is CASSSGQPNSHEQYF.

V usage is TRBV7-3 and J usage is TRBJ2-1; weak D call: TRBD1 (5 bases). The CDR3 has 16 amino acids. Between the trimmed V and J ends, which lost 5 bases and 5 bases, there was a span of 19 bases. CDR1 is SGHTA, CDR2 FQGTGA, per germline. CDR3 coding DNA: TGTGCCAGCAGCCTACAAAGGCAGGGCCTTAACAATGAGCAGTTCTTC. This translates into CASSLQRQGLNNEQFF.

The chain employs TRBV7-2 and TRBJ2-1; possible D gene TRBD2, 6 bases. From germline, CDR1 is SGHTA and CDR2 FQGNSA. The CDR3 totals 15 residues. Trimming removed 2 bases at V and 6 bases at J, with 14 bases between. The CDR3 DNA follows: TGTGCCAGCAGCTTAAGTGGCGGGGCCATCAATGAGCAGTTCTTC. This sequence encodes CASSLSGGAINEQFF.

V usage is TRBV7-2 and J usage is TRBJ1-5; D might be TRBD1 (6 bases). Trimming cost V 1 base and J 6 bases, with 7 bases left between them. The CDR3 totals 13 residues. Germline-derived CDR1 and CDR2 are SGHTA and FQGNSA. The CDR3 loop reads CASSLDRAQPQHF. CDR3 DNA: TGTGCCAGCAGCTTAGACAGGGCTCAGCCCCAGCATTTT. The variable domain in full, completed from reference TRBV7-2 and TRBJ1-5, reads GAGVSQSPSNKVTEKGKDVELRCDPISGHTALYWYRQSLGQGLEFLIYFQGNSAPDKSGLPSDRFSAERTGGSVSTLTIQRTQQEDSAVYLCASSLDRAQPQHFGDGTRLSIL.

This chain joins TRBV5-8 and TRBJ2-1; possible D gene TRBD2, 6 bases. CDR1 and CDR2 (germline): SGHTS, YDEGEE. CDR3 size: 15 residues. Trimming took off 4 bases at V and 10 bases at J, with 21 bases between the two ends. CDR3 nucleotides: TGTGCCAGCAGCAAGGACTACGGGGCGGGTCGGGAGCAGTTCTTC. As protein: CASSKDYGAGREQFF.

This clone was detected only a few times. The rearrangement joins TRBV7-2 to TRBJ2-2; D unresolved. CDR3 length: 15 amino acids. Trimming removed 1 base at V and 2 bases at J, with 8 bases between. The germline V gene encodes CDR1 SGHTA and CDR2 FQGNSA. The CDR3 DNA reads as TGTGCCAGCAGCTTAGGTCGGGTAAACACCGGGGAGCTGTTTTTT. This sequence encodes CASSLGRVNTGELFF.

V usage is TRBV7-8 and J usage is TRBJ2-4; TRBD2 aligns across 7 bases. The germline V gene has CDR1 SGHVS and CDR2 FQNEAQ. V lost 6 bases to trimming and J lost 6 bases; unmatched junction nucleotides: 8. CDR3 length: 14 residues. In nucleotides, the CDR3 is TGTGCCAGCAGTAAACCTAGCGGCGGAAACATTCAGTACTTC. It specifies CASSKPSGGNIQYF.

This chain joins TRBV28 and TRBJ2-7, with D perhaps TRBD1 (5 bases). In germline, CDR1 is MDHEN, CDR2 SYDVKM. V was pared by 4 bases and J by 9 bases, with 13 bases between. The CDR3 spans 12 residues. The CDR3 bases are TGTGCCAGCAGTTCCCTGGGGCATCCGCAGTACTTC. It specifies CASSSLGHPQYF.

This chain joins TRBV12-5 and TRBJ1-1, with 7 bases identical to TRBD1. This CDR3 has 16 residues. Germline CDR1 and CDR2: LGHNT and FRNRAP. V lost 6 bases, J lost 1 base, and 11 bases stayed unmatched. Written as DNA, the CDR3 is TGTGCTAGTGGGGGGGGACCTGGGACAGCGAACACTGAAGCTTTCTTT. Amino acid sequence: CASGGGPGTANTEAFF.

The chain couples TRBV7-9 to TRBJ2-5; TRBD2 might be the D (5 bases). Trimming stripped 7 bases from V and 3 bases from J, with 6 bases between. This CDR3 comprises 11 residues. The germline V gene encodes CDR1 SEHNR and CDR2 FQNEAQ (reference sequence). Written as DNA, the CDR3 is TGTGCCAGCAAGGGAGAAGAGACCCAGTACTTC. It encodes CASKGEETQYF.

The CDR3 here is CASSYRGLQNADGYTF. The CDR3 nucleotides read TGTGCCAGCAGTTACAGGGGGCTCCAAAACGCCGATGGCTACACCTTC. The V call is TRBV6-5, the J call TRBJ1-2; 7 bases fit TRBD1. The CDR3 sequence is 16 residues long. The J segment lost 6 bases and the V segment lost 2 bases, leaving 12 bases of the junction unmatched. The germline V gene encodes CDR1 MNHEY and CDR2 SVGAGI.

This sequence joins TRBV28 and TRBJ1-1; possible D gene TRBD1, 6 bases. The CDR3 extends over 19 amino acids. Per germline, CDR1 MDHEN and CDR2 SYDVKM. V gave up 4 bases and J gave up 6 bases, with 30 bases separating them. CDR3 in amino acids: CASSYSPRSFSGQSAEAFF. CDR3 coding DNA: TGTGCCAGCAGTTATTCACCCAGAAGTTTCTCAGGACAGTCGGCTGAAGCTTTCTTT.

This chain uses TRBV2 with TRBJ1-5; possible D gene TRBD1, 5 bases. Per germline, CDR1 SNHLY and CDR2 FYNNEI. The V gene lost 6 bases and the J gene lost 1 base, with 10 bases spanning the gap. CDR3 length: 14 residues. The CDR3 DNA reads as TGTGCCAGCAGATTGGGACTGAGCAATCAGCCCCAGCATTTT. This translates into CASRLGLSNQPQHF.

This chain links TRBV7-2 with TRBJ1-1, with D possibly TRBD1 on 6 matching bases. This CDR3 is 12 amino acids long. V lost 5 bases, J lost 6 bases, and 10 bases lay in between. Germline-derived CDR1 and CDR2 are SGHTA and FQGNSA. The CDR3 reads CASSIQGPEAFF. DNA of the CDR3: TGTGCCAGCAGCATCCAGGGGCCTGAAGCTTTCTTT. The variable domain in full, completed from reference TRBV7-2 and TRBJ1-1, reads GAGVSQSPSNKVTEKGKDVELRCDPISGHTALYWYRQSLGQGLEFLIYFQGNSAPDKSGLPSDRFSAERTGGSVSTLTIQRTQQEDSAVYLCASSIQGPEAFFGQGTRLTVV.

DNA for the CDR3: TGCGCCAGCAGCTCCCAACCCCCGGGACAGGGGCCCTTATATTATGGCTACACCTTC. Encoded protein: CASSSQPPGQGPLYYGYTF. The genes are TRBV5-1 and TRBJ1-2; 10 positions match TRBD1. J gave up 5 bases and V 3 bases, and 19 bases lay outside the gene matches. This CDR3 is 19 amino acids long. Looked up from germline, CDR1 is SGHRS and CDR2 is YFSETQ.

The V gene is TRBV5-6, the J gene TRBJ2-1; 11 bases line up with TRBD2. This CDR3 is built from 15 residues. With V trimmed by 4 bases and J by 5 bases, 5 bases remained unmatched. Looked up from germline, CDR1 is SGHDT and CDR2 is YYEEEE. The CDR3 spells CASSPGLAGNNEQFF. CDR3 DNA: TGTGCCAGCAGCCCCGGACTAGCGGGTAACAATGAGCAGTTCTTC.

This clone was found a few times. V usage is TRBV7-2 and J usage is TRBJ2-7; unclear D gene. The CDR3 consists of 12 residues. V gave up 3 bases and J gave up 5 bases, with 8 bases separating them. CDR1 and CDR2 from the germline V gene are SGHTA and FQGNSA. The CDR3 is CASSFLRNEQYF. The DNA for the CDR3 is TGTGCCAGCAGCTTCTTGCGCAACGAGCAGTACTTC.

This chain connects TRBV30 to TRBJ1-1; a weak D match, TRBD1 (6 bases). The germline V gene has CDR1 GTSNPN and CDR2 SVGIG (reference sequence). The CDR3 is 13 residues long. V was shortened by 1 base and J by 6 bases, with 12 bases between the two germline ends. The DNA for the CDR3 is TGTGCCTGGAGTGCCGACAGGTCCCCTGAAGCTTTCTTT. Translation: CAWSADRSPEAFF. Based on the CDR3 plus reference TRBV30 and TRBJ1-1, the full variable domain is SQTIHQWPATLVQPVGSPLSLECTVEGTSNPNLYWYRQAAGRGLQLLFYSVGIGQISSEVPQNLSASRPQDRQFILSSKKLLLSDSGFYLCAWSADRSPEAFFGQGTRLTVV.

The chain employs TRBV5-1 and TRBJ2-5; no definite D call. Germline V gives CDR1 SGHRS, CDR2 YFSETQ. V dropped 7 bases and J dropped 5 bases, with 12 bases sitting between them. The CDR3 loop spans 12 amino acids. For the CDR3, the DNA is TGCGCCAGCTACTTGACCGGGGAGACCCAGTACTTC. Its translation: CASYLTGETQYF.